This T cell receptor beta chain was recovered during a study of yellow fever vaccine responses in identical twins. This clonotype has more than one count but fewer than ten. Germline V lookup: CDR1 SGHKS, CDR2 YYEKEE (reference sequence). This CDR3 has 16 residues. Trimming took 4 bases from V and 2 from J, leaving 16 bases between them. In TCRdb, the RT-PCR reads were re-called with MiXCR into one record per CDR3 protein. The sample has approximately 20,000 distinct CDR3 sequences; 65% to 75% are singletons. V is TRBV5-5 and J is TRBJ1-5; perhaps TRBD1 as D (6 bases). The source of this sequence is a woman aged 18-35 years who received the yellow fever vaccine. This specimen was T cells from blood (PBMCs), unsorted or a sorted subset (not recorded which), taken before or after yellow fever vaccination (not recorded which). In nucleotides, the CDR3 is TGTGCCAGCAGCGTTGGGACAACCACCGGCAATCAGCCCCAGCATTTT. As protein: CASSVGTTTGNQPQHF.